This T cell receptor (beta chain) was observed in a study of patients and donors after allogeneic stem cell transplantation. TCRdb fed the RT-PCR reads into MiXCR, producing one record per CDR3 protein. The table shows 98,000 or so distinct CDR3 sequences, with around 33% occurring only once. This clonotype was observed a handful of times. Per germline, CDR1 MNHNY and CDR2 SVGAGI (reference sequence). The length of the CDR3 is 14 residues. Losses at the gene ends were 2 bases for V and 1 base for J; bases not matched to a gene: 1. The specimen sequenced was blood, either unsorted or a sorted T cell fraction (not recorded which). This clonotype was sampled from a human donor who was either an allogeneic HSCT recipient or a stem cell or donor lymphocyte infusion donor (not recorded which). It is not recorded whose cells these are; they may come from a transplant donor. The chain has TRBV6-6 and TRBJ1-1; 7 bases are shared with TRBD1. The CDR3 protein is CASSYGTANTEAFF. DNA of the CDR3: TGTGCCAGCAGTTACGGGACAGCGAACACTGAAGCTTTCTTT.